These 18 T cell receptor beta chains were all obtained from the same sample, sequenced in a study of T cell responses to AZD1222 COVID-19 vaccine. TCRdb's table, derived via immunoSEQ multiplex PCR, lists solely in-frame clones and lacks some. This sample has some 150,000 clones, with roughly 85% found just once. Material: peripheral blood, obtained 28 days after the second dose of the MenACWY control vaccine. Receptor source: an adult who received the MenACWY meningococcal vaccine as a control.

This chain uses TRBV7-3 with TRBJ1-2; D is uncertain. Per germline, CDR1 SGHTA and CDR2 FQGTGA. Trimming removed 0 bases from V and 5 bases from J, with 13 bases in between. There are 15 residues in the CDR3. In DNA form, the CDR3 reads TGTGCCAGCAGCTTAACTTCGACGGATTCATATGGCTACACCTTC. This translates into CASSLTSTDSYGYTF.

The J gene is TRBJ1-5, the V gene TRBV6-5; 8 nucleotides match TRBD1. The germline V gene encodes CDR1 MNHEY and CDR2 SVGAGI. The CDR3 has 13 residues. The J segment lost 4 bases and the V segment lost 5 bases, leaving 1 base of the junction unmatched. In DNA form, the CDR3 reads TGTGCCAGCAGTAGACAGGGGAATCAGCCCCAGCATTTT. As protein: CASSRQGNQPQHF.

V and J are TRBV5-1 and TRBJ2-3; TRBD2 matches 7 bases. This CDR3 is 17 amino acids long. The germline V gene encodes CDR1 SGHRS and CDR2 YFSETQ. The J segment lost 0 bases and the V segment lost 4 bases, leaving 11 bases of the junction unmatched. The CDR3 region is CASSPRRAGESTDTQYF. CDR3 nucleotides: TGCGCCAGCAGCCCCCGAAGGGCGGGGGAAAGCACAGATACGCAGTATTTT.

V gene TRBV19 combines with J gene TRBJ1-1; 7 nucleotides align to TRBD1. Losses at the gene ends were 5 bases for V and 4 bases for J; bases not matched to a gene: 10. CDR1 and CDR2 (germline): LNHDA, SQIVND (reference sequence). The CDR3 runs 15 residues. This chain's CDR3 is CASSFDRVGVTEAFF. The CDR3 nucleotides read TGTGCCAGTAGTTTTGACAGGGTCGGGGTCACTGAAGCTTTCTTT.

The V gene is TRBV7-9, the J gene TRBJ1-2; 7 bases map to TRBD1. CDR1 and CDR2 from the germline V gene are SEHNR and FQNEAQ (reference sequence). Germline trimming cut 5 bases from V and 2 bases from J; bases unmatched to any gene: 11. The CDR3 is made up of 16 amino acids. CDR3 nucleotide sequence: TGTGCCAGCAGCCTACCCGGGACAGTCTCGAACTATGGCTACACCTTC. Its protein is CASSLPGTVSNYGYTF.

The chain joins TRBV4-3 to TRBJ1-5; D may be TRBD1 (5 bases). CDR1 is LGHNA and CDR2 is YSLEER in the germline V gene. The CDR3 length is 15 residues. V dropped 0 bases and J dropped 6 bases, with 12 bases sitting between them. The chain's CDR3 is CASSQDRGSSQPQHF. CDR3 in DNA: TGCGCCAGCAGCCAAGATAGGGGATCCAGTCAGCCCCAGCATTTT.

The rearrangement uses TRBV11-3 and TRBJ2-1, with TRBD2 identical over 8 bases. J was trimmed by 9 bases and V by 2 bases; bases with no gene match: 9. Germline loops: CDR1 SGHNT, CDR2 YENEEA. This CDR3 contains 15 residues. This chain's CDR3 is CASSLPPTGTSEQFF. The CDR3 DNA sequence: TGTGCCAGCAGCTTACCTCCAACCGGGACTAGTGAGCAGTTCTTC.

DNA for the CDR3: TGTGCCAGCAGCTCACAACCCGACAGGGCCTACGAGCAGTACTTC. Its translation is CASSSQPDRAYEQYF. This sequence joins TRBV7-9 and TRBJ2-7; TRBD1 agrees at 7 bases. CDR1 is SEHNR and CDR2 is FQNEAQ in the germline V gene (reference sequence). The V and J ends lost 4 bases and 2 bases, in that order; junction bases with no gene match: 8. The CDR3 has 15 amino acids.

This chain links TRBV18 with TRBJ1-6; 7 bases are shared with TRBD1. V was clipped by 3 bases and J by 5 bases; unmatched bases: 7. The CDR3 length is 16 residues. Germline V gives CDR1 KGHSH, CDR2 LQKENI. The CDR3 reads CASSPSTGPDNSPLHF. CDR3 nucleotides: TGTGCCAGCTCACCCTCGACAGGGCCCGATAATTCACCCCTCCACTTT.

This chain connects TRBV7-8 to TRBJ1-1; 8 bases agree with TRBD1. V dropped 8 bases and J dropped 1; count of bases not matched to a gene: 0. The CDR3 is made up of 12 amino acids. CDR1 is SGHVS and CDR2 is FQNEAQ in the germline V gene. The CDR3 DNA is TGTGCCAGCGGGACAGGGAACACTGAAGCTTTCTTT. It yields the protein CASGTGNTEAFF.

The gene calls are TRBV3-1 (or the pseudogene TRBV3-2) and TRBJ2-5, with D perhaps TRBD1 (5 bases). The CDR3 consists of 15 residues. V was pared by 4 bases and J by 5 bases, with 17 bases between. Germline values: CDR1 LGHDT, CDR2 YNNKEL (reference sequence). CDR3 coding DNA: TGTGCCAGCAGCCCGCCCGGCAGGGTTAAGGAGACCCAGTACTTC. As protein: CASSPPGRVKETQYF.

This clone was detected only once. The chain links TRBV30 to TRBJ1-1, with D hard to call. Germline V CDR1 and CDR2: GTSNPN, SVGIG (reference sequence). The V end was cut by 2 bases, the J end by 1 base, with 5 bases between. This CDR3 is built from 12 residues. CDR3 loop: CAWSFGNTEAFF. The DNA of the CDR3 is TGTGCCTGGAGTTTCGGGAACACTGAAGCTTTCTTT. Filled out from reference TRBV30 and TRBJ1-1, the complete variable domain reads SQTIHQWPATLVQPVGSPLSLECTVEGTSNPNLYWYRQAAGRGLQLLFYSVGIGQISSEVPQNLSASRPQDRQFILSSKKLLLSDSGFYLCAWSFGNTEAFFGQGTRLTVV.

This chain uses TRBV7-9 with TRBJ2-1; TRBD1 matches 10 bases. The CDR3 runs 14 residues. The V gene end was trimmed by 4 bases and the J gene end by 7 bases; junction bases not matched to a gene: 4. Germline assignment: CDR1 SEHNR and CDR2 FQNEAQ (reference sequence). Here the CDR3 DNA reads TGTGCCAGCAGCTCCAGACAGGGGGCGAATGAGCAGTTCTTC. As protein: CASSSRQGANEQFF.

This chain connects TRBV7-2 to TRBJ1-5; TRBD1 aligns across 8 bases. The CDR3 loop spans 14 amino acids. The ends lost 6 bases at V and 5 bases at J; junction bases unmatched: 6. The germline V gene encodes CDR1 SGHTA and CDR2 FQGNSA. The CDR3 loop is CASRAPGGYQPQHF. As DNA, the CDR3 is TGTGCCAGCAGGGCCCCAGGGGGCTATCAGCCCCAGCATTTT.

The CDR3 here is CASSESETQYF. The CDR3 DNA sequence: TGCGCCAGCAGTGAGTCGGAGACCCAGTACTTC. The gene calls are TRBV10-2 and TRBJ2-5, with D hard to call. CDR1 WSHSY and CDR2 SAAADI come from the germline V gene. The CDR3 loop spans 11 amino acids. Trimming shortened V by 0 bases and J by 5 bases, and 1 base separated the two germline ends.

The gene calls are TRBV25-1 and TRBJ1-2; D uncertain. CDR3 length: 14 residues. In germline, CDR1 is MGHDK, CDR2 SYGVNS. V lost 3 bases and J lost 6, with 14 bases in between. CDR3 amino acids: CASSDSRQVDGYTF. The CDR3 nucleotides are TGTGCCAGCAGTGATTCGAGGCAGGTGGATGGCTACACCTTC.

Only one count was recorded for this clone. This chain links TRBV2 with TRBJ2-1; D may be TRBD1 (5 bases). CDR1 SNHLY and CDR2 FYNNEI come from the germline V gene. The CDR3 totals 15 residues. Trimming left V 6 bases short and J 4 bases short, with 16 bases between. DNA for the CDR3: TGTGCCAGCAGGCCGACTCAGGGTCTTTACAATGAGCAGTTCTTC. Its translation is CASRPTQGLYNEQFF.

The chain combines TRBV5-1 with TRBJ2-3; possibly TRBD1 or TRBD2 for D (5 bases each). The CDR3 runs to 15 residues. Trimming took off 4 bases at V and 7 bases at J, with 19 bases between the two ends. The germline CDR1 and CDR2 sequences are SGHRS and YFSETQ. The CDR3 DNA reads TGCGCCAGCAGCGAGAGGGTGGGGGTGTCAAATACGCAGTATTTT. As protein: CASSERVGVSNTQYF. Complete variable domain (other parts from reference TRBV5-1 and TRBJ2-3): KAGVTQTPRYLIKTRGQQVTLSCSPISGHRSVSWYQQTPGQGLQFLFEYFSETQRNKGNFPGRFSGRQFSNSRSEMNVSTLELGDSALYLCASSERVGVSNTQYFGPGTRLTVL.